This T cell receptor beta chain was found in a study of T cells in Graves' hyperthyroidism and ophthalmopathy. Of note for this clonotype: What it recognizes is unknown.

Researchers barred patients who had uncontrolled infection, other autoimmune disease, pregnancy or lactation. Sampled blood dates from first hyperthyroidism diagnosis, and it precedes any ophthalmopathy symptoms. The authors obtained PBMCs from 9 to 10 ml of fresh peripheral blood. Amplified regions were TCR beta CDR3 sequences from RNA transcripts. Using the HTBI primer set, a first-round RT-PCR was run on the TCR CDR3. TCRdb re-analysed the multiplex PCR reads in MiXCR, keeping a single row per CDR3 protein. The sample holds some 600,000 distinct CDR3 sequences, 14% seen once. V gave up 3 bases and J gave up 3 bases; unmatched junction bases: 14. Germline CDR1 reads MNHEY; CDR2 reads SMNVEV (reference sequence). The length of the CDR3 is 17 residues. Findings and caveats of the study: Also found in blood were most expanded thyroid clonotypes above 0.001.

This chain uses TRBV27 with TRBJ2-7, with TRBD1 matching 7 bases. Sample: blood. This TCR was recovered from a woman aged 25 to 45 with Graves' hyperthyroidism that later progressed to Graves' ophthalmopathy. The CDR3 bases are TGTGCCAGCAGTTTCGTCGTCGGTCGGGACAGCTACTACGAGCAGTACTTC. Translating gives CASSFVVGRDSYYEQYF.